This T cell receptor (beta chain) appears in the sequencing data of a study of neurological immune-mediated disorders (dated by TCRdb to the late 2010s). A note on the overall study: Among the approximately 34 multiple sclerosis patients, relapsing-remitting MS accounted for around 30 and secondary progressive MS accounted for 3. Of the 68 subjects in the cohort, around 15 were HAM/TSP patients, around 35 were multiple sclerosis patients, and some 20 were healthy controls. The 90 to 120 TCR-beta libraries covered PBMC samples along with longitudinal samples, technical triplicates, and paired sorted CD4+ and CD8+ T-cell subsets. Peripheral blood TCR-beta repertoires from HTLV-I-associated myelopathy (HAM/TSP) patients, multiple sclerosis patients and healthy controls were compared by UMI-based sequencing. Overall results and qualifications from the work: Phylogenetic analysis grouped repertoires from 18 of 34 MS patients into a cluster of related CDR3 sequences, suggesting a possible repertoire-level signature. No identical CDR3 amino acid sequences were shared among expanded clones across subjects, suggesting private TCR-beta repertoires in all groups. TCR clonal expansion was highest in HAM/TSP patients and lowest in MS patients, with MS patients falling below even healthy controls. The MS cluster was not associated with any clinical or MRI features, and the authors stated that larger cohorts are needed.

This clonotype occurred many times. The antigen this receptor binds is unknown. No base qualities exist here, and no much larger clone lies one base off it. V trim: 3 bases; J trim: 7 bases; unmatched bases: 7. CDR1 and CDR2 were assigned from the germline V gene as SGHRS and YFSETQ. The CDR3 spans 15 residues, from the cysteine through the phenylalanine. The DNA shown is the 45-base CDR3, in frame from base 1. cDNA was synthesized by template-switch 5'RACE using a primer with a 10-nucleotide random unique molecular identifier that tagged each TCR transcript. Every sequencing run covered 15-18 subjects and yielded more than 180 million TCR-beta sequences. Total RNA was extracted with the RNeasy kit. Using the KAPA Real-time Library Amplification kit, TCR-beta VDJ regions were amplified with primers for the TCR constant region and the 5'RACE anchor. Sample indexes and Illumina adaptors were added in a first PCR, after which library yield was increased in a second PCR. After Ampure bead purification, the roughly 650 bp TCR product was size-selected on a 2% E-gel SizeSelection system. Before pooling, library quality was checked on a Bioanalyzer, concentration was measured with Qubit, and libraries were quantified with the Kapa Library Quantification kit. Libraries were sequenced paired-end 2 x 150 bp on an Illumina HiSeq 2500. To increase sequence diversity, roughly 23-30% phiX was spiked into each library pool. In the authors' own workflow: The UMI-based MiGEC pipeline processed quality-filtered reads and removed over 75% of raw TCR sequences during error correction. IMGT germline references were used for aligning VDJ genes, and each clonotype was defined as a unique CDR3 amino acid sequence together with its V-J genes. Clonal expansion, Shannon diversity and CDR3 relatedness (CalcPairwiseDistances, ClusterSamples) were evaluated with VDJtools, and phylogenetic trees were built with CLCbio workbench. Clones with at least 8 unique UMIs were defined as expanded, with this threshold being based on coefficient-of-variation modelling across technical triplicates. TCRdb's own reprocessing of the public reads used fastp at Q25 and MiXCR and kept productive beta chains. Every entry covers one CDR3 protein and lists the most common genes and DNA from its rows. TCRdb, not the original authors, processed these V and J calls. The sample includes tens of thousands of distinct CDR3 sequences, with less than 2.5% observed a single time. Approximately 3% of the sample rests with the top ten.

For unsorted PBMC libraries, 2 million PBMCs were used after storage in RNAlater at -80 degrees C until RNA extraction. The multiple sclerosis patients were enrolled in a US clinical protocol that used magnetic resonance imaging to evaluate disease progression. Peripheral blood was subjected to Ficoll-Hypaque density gradient centrifugation to isolate PBMCs, which were then cryopreserved in liquid nitrogen. The receptor was isolated from a man aged 50 to 60 with multiple sclerosis. This chain is built from TRBV5-1 and TRBJ2-1, with 10 bases aligning to TRBD1. The source material was PBMCs. DNA sequence: TGCGCCAGCAGCTCCGGGACAGGGGTCGGTAATGAGCAGTTCTTC. The resulting protein is CASSSGTGVGNEQFF.